The rows below give T cell receptor beta chains drawn from one sample of a study of cytomegalovirus exposure and HLA in healthy donors. Measured with immunoSEQ multiplex PCR; TCRdb has only the in-frame clones, and not every one. This sample carries 100,000 to 150,000 clones, approximately 81% of them seen once, and the ten largest clones take 7.3%. Sequencing input: PBMCs. The receptors were gathered from a male donor in good health and CMV-seronegative. Each CDR3 is given with its conserved first and last residue. A D gene is named only where the DNA matches it firmly. Not all rows give a size; the values are once, few, many and, for expanded clones, a class.

length: 16; size: NA; J: TRBJ2-2; V: TRBV7-2; D: NA; DNA: TGTGCCAGCAGCTTAGTAGCGGTCACGAACACCGGGGAGCTGTTTTTT; CDR3: CASSLVAVTNTGELFF
length: 16; size: NA; J: TRBJ1-3; V: TRBV28; D: NA; DNA: TGTGCCAGCAGTTTAACAGGGATAAGCTCTGGAAACACCATATATTTT; CDR3: CASSLTGISSGNTIYF
length: 17; size: NA; J: TRBJ2-7; V: TRBV18; D: TRBD2; DNA: TGTGCCAGCTCACCATGGAAGCGGGAACGTACTGGACGGGAGCAGTACTTC; CDR3: CASSPWKRERTGREQYF
length: 18; size: NA; J: TRBJ2-1; V: TRBV7-8; D: TRBD2; DNA: TGTGCCAGCAGCTTAGATCGTCTAGCGGGGGGCGCCTACAATGAGCAGTTCTTC; CDR3: CASSLDRLAGGAYNEQFF
length: 15; size: NA; J: TRBJ2-1; V: TRBV27; D: TRBD2; DNA: TGTGCCAGCAGTCCTAGCGGGCTGAGAAGGGGTGAGCAGTTCTTC; CDR3: CASSPSGLRRGEQFF
length: 18; size: NA; J: TRBJ2-7; V: TRBV14; D: NA; DNA: TGTGCCAGCAGCCGGAAAACCCGGGAACCACATACTCACTACGAGCAGTACTTC; CDR3: CASSRKTREPHTHYEQYF
length: 16; size: NA; J: TRBJ2-4; V: TRBV4-2; D: TRBD2; DNA: TGTGCCAGCAGCCAAGATAGCGGGGGGGTGAAAAACATTCAGTACTTC; CDR3: CASSQDSGGVKNIQYF
length: 14; size: few; J: TRBJ1-1; V: TRBV9; D: TRBD1; DNA: TGTGCCAGCAGCGAAGGGACAGGGAACACTGAAGCTTTCTTT; CDR3: CASSEGTGNTEAFF
length: 17; size: NA; J: TRBJ2-1; V: TRBV5-1; D: TRBD2; DNA: TGCGCCAGCGCCCTAGCGGGGGGGCCTGGTTCGAAGAATGAGCAGTTCTTC; CDR3: CASALAGGPGSKNEQFF
length: 16; size: few; J: TRBJ2-2; V: TRBV2; D: TRBD1; DNA: TGTGCCAGCCTGAGGGGACAGGGACGGGGCACCGGGGAGCTGTTTTTT; CDR3: CASLRGQGRGTGELFF
length: 12; size: NA; J: TRBJ2-5; V: TRBV28; D: NA; DNA: TGTGCCAGCAGTTCCCCGGTTGAGACCCAGTACTTC; CDR3: CASSSPVETQYF
length: 15; size: NA; J: TRBJ2-7; V: TRBV5-1; D: NA; DNA: TGCGCCAGCAGCGAATCTCTGGGGGCCGCCTACGAGCAGTACTTC; CDR3: CASSESLGAAYEQYF
length: 15; size: NA; J: TRBJ2-1; V: TRBV4-1; D: NA; DNA: TGCGCCAGCAGCCAAAAGGCTTCTAGCGTCATTGAGCAGTTCTTC; CDR3: CASSQKASSVIEQFF
length: 16; size: NA; J: TRBJ2-6; V: TRBV19; D: NA; DNA: TGTGCCAGTACCCAAAGGGGCCCCCCTGGGGCCAACGTCCTGACTTTC; CDR3: CASTQRGPPGANVLTF
length: 13; size: NA; J: TRBJ2-2; V: TRBV7-2; D: NA; DNA: TGTGCCAGCAGCCCCTGGGAGGCTGGGGAGCTGTTTTTT; CDR3: CASSPWEAGELFF
length: 16; size: NA; J: TRBJ2-5; V: TRBV6-5; D: TRBD1; DNA: TGTGCCAGCAGTTCACTCAGCCAGGGGGCGCGGGAGACCCAGTACTTC; CDR3: CASSSLSQGARETQYF
length: 17; size: NA; J: TRBJ1-2; V: TRBV5-8; D: TRBD1; DNA: TGTGCCAGCAGCTCCGGACAGGACCGACGAGCTAACTATGGCTACACCTTC; CDR3: CASSSGQDRRANYGYTF
length: 15; size: NA; J: TRBJ2-1; V: TRBV11-3; D: TRBD2; DNA: TGTGCCAGCAGCTTAGAGGGGACTAGCGATTATGAGCAGTTCTTC; CDR3: CASSLEGTSDYEQFF
length: 15; size: NA; J: TRBJ2-1; V: TRBV15; D: TRBD1; DNA: TGTGCCACCAGCAGAGGACAGGGGGCCTACAATGAGCAGTTCTTC; CDR3: CATSRGQGAYNEQFF
length: 12; size: NA; J: TRBJ2-7; V: TRBV6-5; D: NA; DNA: TGTGCCAGCAGTTCAGGGGTTTACGAGCAGTACTTC; CDR3: CASSSGVYEQYF
length: 17; size: once; J: TRBJ2-7; V: TRBV7-9; D: TRBD2; DNA: TGTGCCAGCAGCCCGCCCGGGGGGGGGCAAGGGTCCTACGAGCAGTACTTC; CDR3: CASSPPGGGQGSYEQYF
length: 15; size: NA; J: TRBJ1-5; V: TRBV28; D: NA; DNA: TGTGCCACCGAGGGGGGGAGAAGTAGCAATCAGCCCCAGCATTTT; CDR3: CATEGGRSSNQPQHF
length: 15; size: NA; J: TRBJ2-3; V: TRBV10-1; D: TRBD2; DNA: TGCGCCAGCAGCAAGGGACTAGCGGGATTCGATACGCAGTATTTT; CDR3: CASSKGLAGFDTQYF
length: 15; size: NA; J: TRBJ1-5; V: TRBV19; D: NA; DNA: TGTGCCAGTAGTATTTCGGGGTACTTCAATCAGCCCCAGCATTTT; CDR3: CASSISGYFNQPQHF
length: 17; size: NA; J: TRBJ2-7; V: TRBV10-3; D: NA; DNA: TGTGCCATCAGTGAGTCCTCCAGGGCGGTACGTCCCTACGAGCAGTACTTC; CDR3: CAISESSRAVRPYEQYF
length: 13; size: NA; J: TRBJ1-5; V: TRBV30; D: NA; DNA: TGTGCCTGGAGTGTATCGGGAAATCAGCCCCAGCATTTT; CDR3: CAWSVSGNQPQHF
length: 13; size: NA; J: TRBJ1-5; V: TRBV7-9; D: NA; DNA: TGTGCCAGCAGCTCGAGACAGGCTCAGCCCCAGCATTTT; CDR3: CASSSRQAQPQHF
length: 16; size: NA; J: TRBJ1-1; V: TRBV29-1; D: TRBD1; DNA: TGCAGCGTTTACGGGACAGGGGCCCTCAGTAACACTGAAGCTTTCTTT; CDR3: CSVYGTGALSNTEAFF
length: 18; size: NA; J: TRBJ2-3; V: TRBV4-1; D: TRBD1; DNA: TGCGCCAGCAGCCAAGATGGCTCGGGACAGGGGAGCACAGATACGCAGTATTTT; CDR3: CASSQDGSGQGSTDTQYF
length: 14; size: NA; J: TRBJ2-7; V: TRBV25-1; D: TRBD2; DNA: TGTGCCAGCTGGGGCGGGGGGGTCTCCTACGAGCAGTACTTC; CDR3: CASWGGGVSYEQYF
length: 15; size: NA; J: TRBJ2-1; V: TRBV2; D: NA; DNA: TGTGCCAGCACCGACGACGGGAGTTCCTACAATGAGCAGTTCTTC; CDR3: CASTDDGSSYNEQFF
length: 12; size: NA; J: TRBJ2-7; V: TRBV29-1; D: TRBD1; DNA: TGCAGCGTTGAGGCAGGGGGCTACGAGCAGTACTTC; CDR3: CSVEAGGYEQYF
length: 16; size: once; J: TRBJ2-3; V: TRBV5-6; D: NA; DNA: TGTGCCAGCAGCTTGGCGGGGAGGCCCAGCACAGATACGCAGTATTTT; CDR3: CASSLAGRPSTDTQYF
length: 16; size: NA; J: TRBJ2-5; V: TRBV4-3; D: TRBD2; DNA: TGCGCCAGCAGCCAAACGGTACTAGCGGTGGGAGAGACCCAGTACTTC; CDR3: CASSQTVLAVGETQYF
length: 15; size: NA; J: TRBJ2-1; V: TRBV28; D: TRBD2; DNA: TGTGCCAGCAGTTTAAGCCCCGGGACTATCAATGAGCAGTTCTTC; CDR3: CASSLSPGTINEQFF
length: 18; size: NA; J: TRBJ2-6; V: TRBV10-3; D: NA; DNA: TGTGCCATCAGCGAATACAGCCGGAAAAGCTCTGGGGCCAACGTCCTGACTTTC; CDR3: CAISEYSRKSSGANVLTF
length: 14; size: NA; J: TRBJ2-7; V: TRBV9; D: NA; DNA: TGTGCCAGCAGCGTAGCTCGGGACAACTACGAGCAGTACTTC; CDR3: CASSVARDNYEQYF
length: 14; size: NA; J: TRBJ2-7; V: TRBV5-4; D: TRBD2; DNA: TGTGCCAGCAGCTTGTGGGAGGGCACCTACGAGCAGTACTTC; CDR3: CASSLWEGTYEQYF
length: 18; size: NA; J: TRBJ1-6; V: TRBV27; D: NA; DNA: TGTGCCAGCAGTTTAGCCGCGCTTCTGGGCAGGGTTTCTTCACCCCTCCACTTT; CDR3: CASSLAALLGRVSSPLHF
length: 14; size: NA; J: TRBJ2-1; V: TRBV7-2; D: TRBD1; DNA: TGTGCCAGCAGCTTCCGGGACAGGGAAAATGAGCAGTTCTTC; CDR3: CASSFRDRENEQFF
length: 14; size: NA; J: TRBJ1-1; V: TRBV7-2; D: NA; DNA: TGTGCCAGCAGCTTTCATCCGGGAGACACTGAAGCTTTCTTT; CDR3: CASSFHPGDTEAFF
length: 15; size: NA; J: TRBJ2-4; V: TRBV4-1; D: NA; DNA: TGCGCCAGCAGCCAAGGTCAGGACAGAGAAAACATTCAGTACTTC; CDR3: CASSQGQDRENIQYF
length: 15; size: NA; J: TRBJ1-2; V: TRBV6-5; D: TRBD1; DNA: TGTGCCAGCAGGGGACAGGGGGTATTTAACTATGGCTACACCTTC; CDR3: CASRGQGVFNYGYTF
length: 15; size: few; J: TRBJ2-7; V: TRBV11-2; D: NA; DNA: TGTGCCAGCAGTTCCCGTGTAGGGAGCTCCTACGAGCAGTACTTC; CDR3: CASSSRVGSSYEQYF
length: 16; size: NA; J: TRBJ2-7; V: TRBV27; D: NA; DNA: TGTGCCAGCCCCCCAGCGCGGAGGGGGGGGGCTTACGAGCAGTACTTC; CDR3: CASPPARRGGAYEQYF
length: 16; size: many; J: TRBJ2-7; V: TRBV18; D: TRBD2; DNA: TGTGCCAGCTCACCACCCCGGCGGGGGGTTTCCTACGAGCAGTACTTC; CDR3: CASSPPRRGVSYEQYF
length: 17; size: NA; J: TRBJ2-2; V: TRBV9; D: NA; DNA: TGTGCCAGCAGCGTTGTGGGAGGGGGGGAGTTCCCCGGGGAGCTGTTTTTT; CDR3: CASSVVGGGEFPGELFF
length: 15; size: NA; J: TRBJ1-1; V: TRBV7-9; D: NA; DNA: TGTGCCAGCAGCTTAGGGCTTGGCGGGAACACTGAAGCTTTCTTT; CDR3: CASSLGLGGNTEAFF
length: 17; size: NA; J: TRBJ2-7; V: TRBV5-4; D: TRBD2; DNA: TGTGCCAGCAGCGTACTAGCGGGGGGCTCTCCGGGCTACGAGCAGTACTTC; CDR3: CASSVLAGGSPGYEQYF
length: 11; size: NA; J: TRBJ1-1; V: TRBV6-5; D: TRBD1; DNA: TGTGCCAGCAGACAGGGGACTGAAGCTTTCTTT; CDR3: CASRQGTEAFF
length: 14; size: few; J: TRBJ2-7; V: TRBV6-1; D: TRBD1; DNA: TGTGCCAGCAGTCTGGGACAGTTGTTCTACGAGCAGTACTTC; CDR3: CASSLGQLFYEQYF
length: 13; size: NA; J: TRBJ2-1; V: TRBV30; D: TRBD1; DNA: TGTGCCTGGAGTTTGACAGGGGGCGGTGAGCAGTTCTTC; CDR3: CAWSLTGGGEQFF